This TCR beta chain was sequenced for a study of T cell repertoires in cytomegalovirus infection. Overall study context: Recently identified HLA-C-restricted CMV epitopes were among the peptides used. Shared public TCR beta signatures pointed to both CMV infection and a matching HLA type. Findings and limits, study-wide: Frequencies of public TCR beta families were cumulated, and this identified carriers of CMV plus the relevant HLA. Clonotypes of TCR beta that were HLA-C-restricted and CMV-specific dominated the ex vivo response.

Using its own MiXCR run on the reads, TCRdb lists one record per CDR3 protein. The table records approximately 120,000 distinct CDR3 sequences, about 30% of them present only once. On this clonotype itself: Antigen specificity is unknown.

V shed 10 bases and J 4 bases; nucleotides not matched to a gene: 4. Germline CDR1 is SNHLY and CDR2 is FYNNEI. CDR3 size: 12 residues. Source: CD8+ T cells from cultured PBMCs, taken from culture after CMV antigen stimulation. The chain links TRBV2 to TRBJ1-1; 9 nucleotides line up with TRBD1. This sequence originates from a human donor in good health (CMV status not recorded). Some clones in this sample may be carry-over from other donors' samples. The CDR3 region is CATRQGVTEAFF. The CDR3 region has the DNA TGTGCCACCAGACAGGGGGTCACTGAAGCTTTCTTT.